A selection of T cell receptor beta chains follows, all from one sample in a study of T cell repertoires in enteric fever. One entry per CDR3 protein results from TCRdb running MiXCR on the reads. The sample has around 150 distinct CDR3 sequences, 25% to 35% seen once. The sample was CCR7- CD38+ CD4+ T cells from blood. The origin of the receptors is a human donor with Salmonella enteric fever, either typhoid or paratyphoid (not recorded which). CDR3s include the opening cysteine and the closing phenylalanine or tryptophan. The D gene is left open where the match is weak.

v_call	j_call	d_call	cdr3_aa
TRBV7-2	TRBJ2-5	NA	CASSQGHLQETQYF
TRBV7-2	TRBJ2-3	TRBD1	CASSRDSSTDTQYF
TRBV7-3	TRBJ2-1	NA	CASSLSSRGAEQFF
TRBV5-1	TRBJ1-1	NA	CASSFGVFHTEAFF
TRBV5-1	TRBJ2-7	TRBD2	CASGPGLGTYEQYF
TRBV7-6	TRBJ2-1	TRBD2	CASGGLAGIEQFF
TRBV20-1	TRBJ2-1	TRBD2	CSASNLAGEPYNEQFF
TRBV7-9	TRBJ2-7	TRBD2	CASSPDGLGSYEQYF
TRBV7-9	TRBJ2-7	TRBD2	CASSYPSGSYEQYF
TRBV18	TRBJ2-4	TRBD1	CASSLTSTGENIQYF
TRBV20-1	TRBJ2-3	NA	CSASWGDTQYF
TRBV5-1	TRBJ2-7	NA	CASSVGNLGYEQYF
TRBV18	TRBJ2-7	NA	CARSVKTSGTPNSYEQYF
TRBV5-1	TRBJ2-2	TRBD2	CASRSITSGSTGELFF
TRBV7-3	TRBJ2-1	NA	CASSLRGHPYNEQFF
TRBV5-1	TRBJ2-1	NA	CASSLGHNNEQFF
TRBV6-5	TRBJ1-1	NA	CASSYRRTPPLTEAFF
TRBV18	TRBJ1-2	NA	CASSNLQAPQDYGYTF
TRBV5-1	TRBJ2-2	NA	CASSVGVATGELFF
TRBV4-2	TRBJ2-7	TRBD2	CASSQDTLAGVPYEQYF
TRBV10-2	TRBJ2-3	NA	CASSELFGAGTADTQYF
TRBV5-1	TRBJ2-5	NA	CASSFGNQETQYF
TRBV7-6	TRBJ2-1	TRBD1	CASSPLPGQYNEQFF
TRBV7-3	TRBJ2-3	NA	CASSETSTDTQYF
TRBV5-6	TRBJ2-6	NA	CASSLGRAGANVLTF
TRBV18	TRBJ2-7	NA	CASSPPTLEQYF
TRBV27	TRBJ1-5	NA	CASSQDRAENQPQHF
TRBV7-9	TRBJ2-1	NA	CASSLDWTGEQFF
TRBV5-1	TRBJ2-3	NA	CASSFRQPTDTQYF
TRBV5-1	TRBJ2-2	TRBD1	CASSPLPGQPTNTGELFF
TRBV11-2	TRBJ2-1	NA	CASSLGTPNNEQFF
TRBV7-2	TRBJ2-7	NA	CASSNSRTDRSYEQYF
TRBV18	TRBJ1-1	NA	CASSPGKNTEAFF
TRBV7-6	TRBJ2-3	NA	CASSLGPGSTDTQYF
TRBV7-2	TRBJ2-7	NA	CASSPTAQAWEQYF
TRBV5-1	TRBJ1-2	TRBD1	CTSSTGQEVGYTF
TRBV7-2	TRBJ1-5	NA	CASSSTTRGPAQHF
TRBV6-5	TRBJ1-1	NA	CASSYQGTAEAFF
TRBV7-6	TRBJ2-5	TRBD1	CASSQSGGTYQETQYF
TRBV5-1	TRBJ1-2	TRBD1	CASSTGQEVGYTF
TRBV7-3	TRBJ2-7	TRBD1	CASSRGTGTLGEQYF
TRBV18	TRBJ2-2	TRBD1	CASSRDRADTGELFF
TRBV18	TRBJ2-7	NA	CASSPTSTYEQYF